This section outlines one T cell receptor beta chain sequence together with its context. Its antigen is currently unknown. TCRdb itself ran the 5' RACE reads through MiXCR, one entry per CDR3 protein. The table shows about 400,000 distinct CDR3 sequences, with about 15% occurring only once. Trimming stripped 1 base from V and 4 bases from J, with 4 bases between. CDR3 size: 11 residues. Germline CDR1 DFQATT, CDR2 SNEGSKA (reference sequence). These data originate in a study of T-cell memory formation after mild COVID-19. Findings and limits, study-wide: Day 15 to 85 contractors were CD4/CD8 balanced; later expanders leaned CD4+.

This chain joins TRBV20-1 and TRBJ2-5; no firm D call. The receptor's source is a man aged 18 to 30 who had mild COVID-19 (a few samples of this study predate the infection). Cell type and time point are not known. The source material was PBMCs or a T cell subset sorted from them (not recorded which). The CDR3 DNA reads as TGCAGTGCTAGAGGGGGAGAGACCCAGTACTTC. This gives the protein CSARGGETQYF.